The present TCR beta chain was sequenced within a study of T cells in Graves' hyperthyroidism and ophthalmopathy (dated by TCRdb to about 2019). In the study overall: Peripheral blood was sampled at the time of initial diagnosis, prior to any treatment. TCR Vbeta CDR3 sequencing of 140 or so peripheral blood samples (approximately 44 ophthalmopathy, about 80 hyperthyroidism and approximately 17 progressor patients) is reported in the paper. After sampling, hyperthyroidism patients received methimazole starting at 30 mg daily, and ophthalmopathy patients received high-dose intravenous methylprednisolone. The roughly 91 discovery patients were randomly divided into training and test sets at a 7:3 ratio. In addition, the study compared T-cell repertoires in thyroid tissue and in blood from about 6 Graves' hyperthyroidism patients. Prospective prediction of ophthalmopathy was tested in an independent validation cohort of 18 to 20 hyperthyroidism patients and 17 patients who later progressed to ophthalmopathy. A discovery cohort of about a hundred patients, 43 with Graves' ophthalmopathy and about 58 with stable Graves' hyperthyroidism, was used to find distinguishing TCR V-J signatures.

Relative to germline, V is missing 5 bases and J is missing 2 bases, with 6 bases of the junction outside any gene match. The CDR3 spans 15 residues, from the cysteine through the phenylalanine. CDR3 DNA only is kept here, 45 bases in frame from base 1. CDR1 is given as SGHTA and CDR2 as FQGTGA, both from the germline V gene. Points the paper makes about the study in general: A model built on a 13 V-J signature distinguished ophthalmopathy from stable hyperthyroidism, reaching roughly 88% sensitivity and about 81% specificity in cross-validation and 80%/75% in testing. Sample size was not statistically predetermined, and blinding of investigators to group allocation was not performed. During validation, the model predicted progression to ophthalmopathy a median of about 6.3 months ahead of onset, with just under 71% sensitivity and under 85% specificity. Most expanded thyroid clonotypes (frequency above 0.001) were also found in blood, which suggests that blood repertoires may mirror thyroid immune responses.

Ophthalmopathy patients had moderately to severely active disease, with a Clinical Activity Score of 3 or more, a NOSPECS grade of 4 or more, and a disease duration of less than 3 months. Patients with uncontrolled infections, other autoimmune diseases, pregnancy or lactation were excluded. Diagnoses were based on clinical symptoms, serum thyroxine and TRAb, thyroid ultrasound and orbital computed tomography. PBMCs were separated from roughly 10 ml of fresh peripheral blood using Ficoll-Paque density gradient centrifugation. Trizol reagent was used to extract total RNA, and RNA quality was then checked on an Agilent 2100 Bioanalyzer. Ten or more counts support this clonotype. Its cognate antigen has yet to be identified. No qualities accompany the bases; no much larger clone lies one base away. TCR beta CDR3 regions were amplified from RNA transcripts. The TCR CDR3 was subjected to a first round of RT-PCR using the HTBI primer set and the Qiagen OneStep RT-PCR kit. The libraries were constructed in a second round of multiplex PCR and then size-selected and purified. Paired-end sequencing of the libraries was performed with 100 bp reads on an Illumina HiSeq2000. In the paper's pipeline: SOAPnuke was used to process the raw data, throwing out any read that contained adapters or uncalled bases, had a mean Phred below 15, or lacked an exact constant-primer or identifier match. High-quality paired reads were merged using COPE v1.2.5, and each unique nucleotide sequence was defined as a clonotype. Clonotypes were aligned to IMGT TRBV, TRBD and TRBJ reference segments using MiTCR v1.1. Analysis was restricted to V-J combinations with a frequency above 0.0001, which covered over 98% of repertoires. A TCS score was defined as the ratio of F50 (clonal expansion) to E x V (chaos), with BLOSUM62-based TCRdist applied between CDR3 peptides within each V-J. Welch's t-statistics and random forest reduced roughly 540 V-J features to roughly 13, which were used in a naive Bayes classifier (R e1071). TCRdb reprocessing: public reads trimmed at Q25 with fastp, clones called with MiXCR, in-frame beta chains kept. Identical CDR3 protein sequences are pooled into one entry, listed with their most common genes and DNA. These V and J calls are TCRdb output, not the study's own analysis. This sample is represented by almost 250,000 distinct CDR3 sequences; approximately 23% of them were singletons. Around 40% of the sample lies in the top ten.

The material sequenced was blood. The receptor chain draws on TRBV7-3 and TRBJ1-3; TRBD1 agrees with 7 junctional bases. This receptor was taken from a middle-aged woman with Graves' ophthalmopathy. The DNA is TGTGCCAGCAGCCCCCAGGGGGGGACTGGAAACACCATATATTTT. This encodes CASSPQGGTGNTIYF.